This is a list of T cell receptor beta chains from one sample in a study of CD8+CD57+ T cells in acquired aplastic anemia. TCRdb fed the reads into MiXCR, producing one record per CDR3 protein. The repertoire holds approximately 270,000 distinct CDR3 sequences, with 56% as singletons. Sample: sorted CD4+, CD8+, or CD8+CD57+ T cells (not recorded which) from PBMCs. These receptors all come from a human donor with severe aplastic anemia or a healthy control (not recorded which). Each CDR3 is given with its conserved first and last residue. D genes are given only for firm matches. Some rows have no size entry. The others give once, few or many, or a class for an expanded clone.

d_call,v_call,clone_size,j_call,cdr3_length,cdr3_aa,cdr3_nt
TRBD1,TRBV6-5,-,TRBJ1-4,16,CASSLTGARTNEKLFF,TGTGCCAGCAGCCTGACAGGGGCAAGGACTAATGAAAAACTGTTTTTT
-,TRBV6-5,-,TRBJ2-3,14,CASSKATSTDTQYF,TGTGCCAGCAGTAAGGCCACTAGCACAGATACGCAGTATTTT
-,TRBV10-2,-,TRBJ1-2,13,CASSAGPNYGYTF,TGCGCCAGCAGTGCAGGGCCCAACTATGGCTACACCTTC
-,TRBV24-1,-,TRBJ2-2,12,CATRGNTGELFF,TGTGCCACCAGAGGGAACACCGGGGAGCTGTTTTTT
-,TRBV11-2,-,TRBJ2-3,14,CASSLDPTTDTQYF,TGTGCCAGCAGCTTAGATCCCACCACAGATACGCAGTATTTT
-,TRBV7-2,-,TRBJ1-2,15,CASSPLAGGDYGYTF,TGTGCCAGCAGCCCGCTAGCGGGGGGTGACTATGGCTACACCTTC
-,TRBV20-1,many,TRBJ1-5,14,CSAAGFVGNQPQHF,TGCAGTGCTGCAGGGTTTGTAGGCAATCAGCCCCAGCATTTT
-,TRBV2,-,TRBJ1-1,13,CASLFSMNTEAFF,TGTGCCAGCTTATTCTCCATGAACACTGAAGCTTTCTTT
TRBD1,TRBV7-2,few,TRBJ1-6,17,CASSPTAGGANNSPLRF,TGTGCCAGCAGCCCAACAGCAGGGGGCGCGAATAATTCACCCCTCCGCTTT
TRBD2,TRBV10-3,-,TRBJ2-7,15,CAISAGLAWGTEQYF,TGTGCCATCAGTGCGGGACTAGCGTGGGGGACCGAGCAGTACTTC
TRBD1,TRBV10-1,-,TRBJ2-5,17,CASSYGTGKRYQETQYF,TGCGCCAGCAGTTACGGGACAGGCAAACGGTACCAAGAGACCCAGTACTTC
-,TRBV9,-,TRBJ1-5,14,CASSVVAKNQPQHF,TGTGCCAGCAGCGTAGTGGCGAAAAATCAGCCCCAGCATTTT
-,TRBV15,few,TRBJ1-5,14,CATRWDGRNQPQHF,TGTGCCACCAGATGGGACGGTAGAAATCAGCCCCAGCATTTT
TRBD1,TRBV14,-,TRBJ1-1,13,CASRPGTGAEAFF,TGTGCCAGCAGACCTGGGACAGGGGCTGAAGCTTTCTTT
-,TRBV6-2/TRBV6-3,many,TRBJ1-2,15,CASRDPGLQAHGYTF,TGTGCCAGCAGGGACCCGGGCCTACAGGCCCATGGCTACACCTTC
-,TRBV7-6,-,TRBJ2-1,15,CASSSGQRTYNEQFF,TGTGCCAGCAGCTCAGGACAGCGGACCTACAATGAGCAGTTCTTC
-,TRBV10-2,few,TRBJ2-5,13,CASRRDTQETQYF,TGCGCCAGCAGGAGGGACACTCAAGAGACCCAGTACTTC
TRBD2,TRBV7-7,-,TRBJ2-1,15,CASSLGGNAHNEQFF,TGTGCTAGCAGCTTGGGGGGGAACGCACACAATGAGCAGTTCTTC
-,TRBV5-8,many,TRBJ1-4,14,CASSLVETNEKLFF,TGTGCCAGCAGCTTGGTAGAGACTAATGAAAAACTGTTTTTT
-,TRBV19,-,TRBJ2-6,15,CASSGTGSGANVLTF,TGTGCCAGTAGTGGTACAGGGTCTGGGGCCAACGTCCTGACTTTC
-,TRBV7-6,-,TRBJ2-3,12,CASSLRGNTQYF,TGTGCCAGCAGCTTAAGGGGAAATACGCAGTATTTT
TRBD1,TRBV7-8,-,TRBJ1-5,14,CASSRDRPNQPQHF,TGTGCCAGCAGCCGGGACAGGCCCAATCAGCCCCAGCATTTT
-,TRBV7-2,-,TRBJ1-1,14,CASSSTSANTEAFF,TGTGCCAGCAGCTCAACGTCGGCGAACACTGAAGCTTTCTTT
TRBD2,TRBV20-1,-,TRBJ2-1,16,CSAREVGLAGSGEQFF,TGCAGTGCTAGGGAAGTGGGACTAGCGGGAAGCGGGGAGCAGTTCTTC
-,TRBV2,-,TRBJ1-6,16,CASSVRGSSYNSPLHF,TGTGCCAGCAGTGTTCGGGGAAGCTCCTATAATTCACCCCTCCACTTT
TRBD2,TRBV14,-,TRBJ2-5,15,CASSQDGTSKETQYF,TGTGCCAGCAGCCAAGACGGGACTAGCAAGGAGACCCAGTACTTC
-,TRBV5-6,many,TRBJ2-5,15,CASSFYDRLLETQYF,TGTGCCAGCAGCTTTTATGATAGACTCTTAGAGACCCAGTACTTC
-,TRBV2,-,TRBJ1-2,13,CASSEGQNYGYTF,TGTGCCAGCAGTGAAGGTCAGAACTATGGCTACACCTTC
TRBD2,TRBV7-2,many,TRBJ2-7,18,CASSLRGLAGDIPYEQYF,TGTGCCAGCAGCCTCAGGGGACTAGCGGGGGATATCCCCTACGAGCAGTACTTC
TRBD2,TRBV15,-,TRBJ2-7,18,CATSRSATSGGTPYEQYF,TGTGCCACCAGCAGATCCGCGACTAGCGGGGGGACCCCCTACGAGCAGTACTTC
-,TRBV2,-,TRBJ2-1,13,CASKGQSYNEQFF,TGTGCCAGCAAAGGACAGAGCTACAATGAGCAGTTCTTC
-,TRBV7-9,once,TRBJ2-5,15,CASSLPHRDQETQYF,TGTGCCAGCAGCTTACCTCACAGGGATCAAGAGACCCAGTACTTC
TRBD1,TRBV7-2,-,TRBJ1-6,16,CASSPRTGLIGSPLHF,TGTGCCAGCAGCCCTAGGACAGGGTTAATAGGTTCACCCCTCCACTTT
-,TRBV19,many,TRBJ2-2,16,CASSIVTILNTGELFF,TGTGCCAGTAGTATAGTTACTATTCTAAACACCGGGGAGCTGTTTTTT
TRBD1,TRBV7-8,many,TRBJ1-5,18,CASSPRDRGILSNQPQHF,TGTGCCAGCAGCCCCAGGGACAGGGGGATACTTAGCAATCAGCCCCAGCATTTT
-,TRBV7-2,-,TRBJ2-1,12,CASSLDLNEQFF,TGTGCCAGCAGCTTAGACCTGAATGAGCAGTTCTTC
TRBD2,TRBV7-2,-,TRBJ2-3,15,CAWRVQAGGTDTQYF,TGTGCCTGGAGAGTACAAGCGGGGGGTACAGATACGCAGTATTTT
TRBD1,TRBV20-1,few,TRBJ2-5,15,CSARTTGTGVETQYF,TGCAGTGCGCGAACTACCGGGACAGGGGTAGAGACCCAGTACTTC
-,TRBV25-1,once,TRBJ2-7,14,CASSKAGSTYEQYF,TGTGCCAGCAGTAAAGCGGGCTCAACCTACGAGCAGTACTTC
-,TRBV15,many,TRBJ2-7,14,CATSSDRFTYEQYF,TGTGCCACCAGCAGCGACAGGTTTACCTACGAGCAGTACTTC
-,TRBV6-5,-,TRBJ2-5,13,CASSLEGGQTQYF,TGTGCCAGCAGTTTAGAGGGGGGACAGACCCAGTACTTC
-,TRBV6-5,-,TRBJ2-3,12,CASSSGLDTQYF,TGTGCCAGCAGTTCGGGGCTCGATACGCAGTATTTT
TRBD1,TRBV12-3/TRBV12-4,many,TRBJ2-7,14,CASRGTELSYEQYF,TGTGCCAGCAGGGGGACAGAACTCTCCTACGAGCAGTACTTC
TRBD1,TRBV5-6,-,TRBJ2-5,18,CASSLRQGANLFQETQYF,TGTGCCAGCAGCTTGCGGCAGGGGGCGAATTTATTCCAAGAGACCCAGTACTTC
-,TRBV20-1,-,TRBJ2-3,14,CSARDGYGTDTQYF,TGCAGTGCTAGAGACGGGTATGGCACAGATACGCAGTATTTT
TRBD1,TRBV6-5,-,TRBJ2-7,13,CASSHRGTGEQYF,TGTGCCAGTAGTCACAGGGGCACCGGGGAGCAGTACTTC
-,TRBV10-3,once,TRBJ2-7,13,CAIKPGATYEQYF,TGTGCCATCAAGCCGGGGGCGACCTACGAGCAGTACTTC
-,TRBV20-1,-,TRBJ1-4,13,CSARDGGNEKLFF,TGCAGTGCTAGAGATGGGGGGAATGAAAAACTGTTTTTT
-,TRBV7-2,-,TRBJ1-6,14,CASSYLDFNSPLHF,TGTGCCAGCAGCTACCTTGACTTTAATTCACCCCTCCACTTT
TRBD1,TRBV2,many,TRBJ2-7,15,CASSGLARGHYEQYF,TGTGCCAGCAGTGGGTTGGCCAGGGGGCATTACGAGCAGTACTTC
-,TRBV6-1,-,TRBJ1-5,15,CASSDEKWFNQPQHF,TGTGCCAGCAGTGATGAGAAGTGGTTCAATCAGCCCCAGCATTTT
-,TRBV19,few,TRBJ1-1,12,CASRTGNTEAFF,TGTGCCAGTAGGACAGGGAACACTGAAGCTTTCTTT
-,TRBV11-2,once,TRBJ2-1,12,CASSLAWNEQFF,TGTGCCAGCAGCTTAGCTTGGAATGAGCAGTTCTTC
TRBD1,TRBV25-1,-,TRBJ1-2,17,CASSEWSGQGAGYGYTF,TGTGCCAGCAGTGAATGGAGCGGACAGGGGGCGGGCTATGGCTACACCTTC